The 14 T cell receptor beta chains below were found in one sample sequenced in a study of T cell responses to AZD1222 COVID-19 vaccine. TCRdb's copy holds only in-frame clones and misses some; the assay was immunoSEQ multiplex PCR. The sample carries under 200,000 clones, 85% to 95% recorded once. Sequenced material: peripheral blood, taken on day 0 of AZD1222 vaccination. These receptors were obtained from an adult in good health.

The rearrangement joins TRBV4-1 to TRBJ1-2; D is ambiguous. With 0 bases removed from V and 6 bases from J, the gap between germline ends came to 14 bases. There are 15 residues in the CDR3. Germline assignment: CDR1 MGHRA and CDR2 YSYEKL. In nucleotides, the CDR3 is TGCGCCAGCAGCCAAGATCAATGGGAGGCGGATGGCTACACCTTC. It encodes CASSQDQWEADGYTF.

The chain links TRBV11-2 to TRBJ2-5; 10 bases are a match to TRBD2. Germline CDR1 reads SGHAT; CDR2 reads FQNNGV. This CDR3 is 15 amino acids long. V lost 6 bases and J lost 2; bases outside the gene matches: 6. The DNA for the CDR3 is TGTGCCAGCAGTTCTAGCGGGGGCCGACAAGAGACCCAGTACTTC. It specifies CASSSSGGRQETQYF.

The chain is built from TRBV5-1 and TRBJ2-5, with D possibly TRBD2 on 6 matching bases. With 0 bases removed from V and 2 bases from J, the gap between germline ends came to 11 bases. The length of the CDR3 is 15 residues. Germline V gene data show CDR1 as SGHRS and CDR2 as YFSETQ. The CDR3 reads CASSLVVAGQETQYF. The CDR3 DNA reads TGCGCCAGCAGCTTGGTAGTTGCGGGGCAAGAGACCCAGTACTTC.

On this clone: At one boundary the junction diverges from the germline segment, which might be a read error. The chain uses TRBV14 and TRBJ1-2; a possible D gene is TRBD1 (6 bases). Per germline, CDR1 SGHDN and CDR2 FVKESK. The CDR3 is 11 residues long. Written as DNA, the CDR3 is TGTGCCAGCAGCCAAGAATGGGGACAACACTTC. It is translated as CASSQEWGQHF.

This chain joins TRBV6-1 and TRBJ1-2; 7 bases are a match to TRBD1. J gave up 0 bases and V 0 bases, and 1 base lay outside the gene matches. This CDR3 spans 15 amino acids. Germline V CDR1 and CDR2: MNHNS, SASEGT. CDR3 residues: CASSEAGQANYGYTF. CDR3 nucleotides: TGTGCCAGCAGTGAAGCAGGACAGGCTAACTATGGCTACACCTTC.

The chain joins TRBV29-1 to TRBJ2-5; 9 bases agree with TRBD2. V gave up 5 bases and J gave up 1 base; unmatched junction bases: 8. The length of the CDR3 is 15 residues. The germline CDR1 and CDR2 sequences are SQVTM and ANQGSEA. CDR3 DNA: TGCAGCGTTCGAGGACTAGCGAGCTCCCAAGAGACCCAGTACTTC. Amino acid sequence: CSVRGLASSQETQYF. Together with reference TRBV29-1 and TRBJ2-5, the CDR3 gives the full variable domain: SAVISQKPSRDICQRGTSLTIQCQVDSQVTMMFWYRQQPGQSLTLIATANQGSEATYESGFVIDKFPISRPNLTFSTLTVSNMSPEDSSIYLCSVRGLASSQETQYFGPGTRLLVL.

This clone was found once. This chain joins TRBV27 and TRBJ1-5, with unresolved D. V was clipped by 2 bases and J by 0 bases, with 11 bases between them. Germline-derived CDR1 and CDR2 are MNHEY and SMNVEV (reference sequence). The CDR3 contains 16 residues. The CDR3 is CASSLRAVYSNQPQHF. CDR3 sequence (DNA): TGTGCCAGCAGTTTAAGGGCAGTTTATAGCAATCAGCCCCAGCATTTT.

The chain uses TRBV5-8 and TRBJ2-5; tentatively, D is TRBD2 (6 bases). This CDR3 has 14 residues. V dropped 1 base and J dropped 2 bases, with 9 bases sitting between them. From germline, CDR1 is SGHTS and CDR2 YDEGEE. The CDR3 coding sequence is TGTGCCAGCAGCTTGCGGGGAGGACAAGAGACCCAGTACTTC. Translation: CASSLRGGQETQYF.

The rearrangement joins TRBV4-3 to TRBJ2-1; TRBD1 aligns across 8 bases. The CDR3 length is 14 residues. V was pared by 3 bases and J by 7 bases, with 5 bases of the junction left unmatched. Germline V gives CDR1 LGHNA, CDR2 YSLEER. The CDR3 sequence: CASSHGQGVNEQFF. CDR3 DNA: TGCGCCAGCAGCCACGGACAGGGAGTGAATGAGCAGTTCTTC.

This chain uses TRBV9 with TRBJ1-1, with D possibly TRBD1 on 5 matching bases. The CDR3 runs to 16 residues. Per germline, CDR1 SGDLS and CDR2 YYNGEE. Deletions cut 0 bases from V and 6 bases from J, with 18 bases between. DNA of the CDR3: TGTGCCAGCAGCGTAGGTGGTGCAGGGCACGATCCTGAAGCTTTCTTT. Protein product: CASSVGGAGHDPEAFF.

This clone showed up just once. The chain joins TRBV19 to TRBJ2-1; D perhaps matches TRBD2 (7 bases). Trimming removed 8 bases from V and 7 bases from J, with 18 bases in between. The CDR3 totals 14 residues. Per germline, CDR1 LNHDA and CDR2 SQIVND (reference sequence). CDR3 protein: CASRSGRGANEQFF. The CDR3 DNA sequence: TGTGCCAGTCGTTCGGGGAGGGGGGCGAATGAGCAGTTCTTC.

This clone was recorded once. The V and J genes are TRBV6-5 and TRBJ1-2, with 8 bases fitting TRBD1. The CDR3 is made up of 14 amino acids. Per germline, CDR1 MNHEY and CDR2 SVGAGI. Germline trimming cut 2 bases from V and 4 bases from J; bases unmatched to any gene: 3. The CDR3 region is CASSYQQGGYGYTF. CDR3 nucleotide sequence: TGTGCCAGCAGTTACCAACAGGGGGGCTATGGCTACACCTTC.

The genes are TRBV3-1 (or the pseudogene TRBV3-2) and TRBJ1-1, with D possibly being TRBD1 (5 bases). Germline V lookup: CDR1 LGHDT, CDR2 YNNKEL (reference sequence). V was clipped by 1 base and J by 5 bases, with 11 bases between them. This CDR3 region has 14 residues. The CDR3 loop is CASSQGTSWTEAFF. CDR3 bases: TGTGCCAGCAGCCAAGGGACATCCTGGACTGAAGCTTTCTTT.

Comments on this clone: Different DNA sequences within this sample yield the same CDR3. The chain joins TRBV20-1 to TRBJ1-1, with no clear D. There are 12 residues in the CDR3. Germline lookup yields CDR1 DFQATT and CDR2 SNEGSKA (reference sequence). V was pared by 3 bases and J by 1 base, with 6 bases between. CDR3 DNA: TGCAGTGCTAGTAGACCGAACACTGAAGCTTTCTTT. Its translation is CSASRPNTEAFF.